The clone carrying this T cell receptor (beta chain) was recorded at least ten times. Its antigen is currently unknown. One entry per CDR3 protein results from TCRdb running MiXCR on the RT-PCR reads. Of about 540,000 distinct CDR3 sequences listed, under 25% were seen once; the top ten hold 2.5% to 3%. Per the germline V gene, CDR1 is DFQATT and CDR2 is SNEGSKA (reference sequence). The CDR3 has 16 amino acids. The data stem from a study of response to subunit inactivated influenza vaccine. Findings and caveats of the study: That few new T cells are recruited by each seasonal influenza vaccination was the authors' suggestion.

This sample was shared with a second study, whose subject was T cells expressing NK-cell markers. That source adds: UMIs accompanied the 5'RACE template switching by which TCR beta cDNA was made. Sequenced donors, eight in total, included seven who were HCMV-seropositive and one who was seronegative. The authors applied an anti-gamma-delta TCR antibody in several experiments, and it restricted sorting to alpha-beta TCR T cells. These clonotypes additionally ranked first within the CD3+CD56-NKG2C+ fraction of a handful of donors.

The TCR was taken from a man aged 45-60 years who received an inactivated influenza vaccine. The rearrangement links TRBV20-1 to TRBJ2-2, with unresolved D. Specimen: CD4+ T cells sorted from PBMCs, collected 12 days after vaccination. The CDR3 coding sequence is TGCAGCACACATAAGGGCGAAGGGCGGAACACCGGGGAGCTGTTTTTT. It yields the protein CSTHKGEGRNTGELFF.